The 26 T cell receptor beta chains given below trace back to one sample, sequenced in a study of T-cell reconstitution after alpha-beta-depleted transplantation in children. A TCRbeta library incorporating unique molecular identifiers was prepared. TCRdb independently ran MiXCR on the PCR reads; one entry per CDR3 protein. This repertoire shows around 370,000 distinct CDR3 sequences, around 15% found once; its top ten account for approximately 38%. Sequencing used PBMCs, mostly from graft donor cells, obtained 360 days after TCRalphabeta/CD19-depleted stem cell transplant. These receptors all come from a male patient aged 2-9 years who had a stem cell transplant for acute lymphoblastic leukemia, so the T cells may come from the graft donor.

This clonotype showed up many times. The rearrangement links TRBV3-1 to TRBJ2-7; no definite D call. Trimming pared 2 bases from V and 3 bases from J, leaving 11 bases between. Germline CDR1 is LGHDT and CDR2 is YNNKEL (reference sequence). The CDR3 has 14 residues. CDR3 protein: CASSQSHRLYEQYF. The CDR3 DNA reads as TGTGCCAGCAGCCAATCGCACCGACTCTACGAGCAGTACTTC.

This clonotype was found many times. The chain has TRBV4-3 and TRBJ2-2; D not resolved. The CDR3 runs 16 residues. Trimming took off 8 bases at V and 1 base at J, with 17 bases between the two ends. In germline, CDR1 is LGHNA, CDR2 YSLEER. This CDR3 is CASFSLALVNTGELFF. The DNA of the CDR3 is TGCGCCAGCTTCTCGTTAGCTTTGGTGAACACCGGGGAGCTGTTTTTT.

This clonotype was detected only a few times. This sequence joins TRBV24-1 and TRBJ1-1; D uncertain. Trimming cost V 1 base and J 0 bases, with 8 bases left between them. The CDR3 spans 15 residues. Germline CDR1 and CDR2: KGHDR and SFDVKD. The CDR3 reads CATSDFLGMNTEAFF. The CDR3 DNA follows: TGTGCCACCAGTGATTTTCTAGGTATGAACACTGAAGCTTTCTTT.

The table lists this clonotype with a few counts. The chain has TRBV24-1 and TRBJ2-2, with D possibly TRBD1 on 6 matching bases. Trimming left V 3 bases short and J 6 bases short, with 10 bases between. Per the germline V gene, CDR1 is KGHDR and CDR2 is SFDVKD. The CDR3 spans 14 residues. CDR3 in amino acids: CATSDSYRAGELFF. DNA for the CDR3: TGTGCCACCAGTGATAGCTACAGGGCCGGGGAGCTGTTTTTT.

DNA of the CDR3: TGTGCCAGCACCCCCCTCGGACTAGAGTCGGAGACCCAGTACTTC. Protein: CASTPLGLESETQYF. This chain links TRBV6-1 with TRBJ2-5; 7 positions agree with TRBD2. Germline trimming cut 7 bases from V and 5 bases from J; bases unmatched to any gene: 13. The CDR3 covers 15 residues. The germline gives CDR1 MNHNS, CDR2 SASEGT.

This chain links TRBV29-1 with TRBJ2-1; 13 nucleotides align to TRBD2. Germline trimming cut 3 bases from V and 2 bases from J; bases unmatched to any gene: 4. The germline V gene encodes CDR1 SQVTM and CDR2 ANQGSEA. The CDR3 loop spans 16 amino acids. The CDR3 DNA follows: TGCAGCGTTGAGGGAACTAGCGGGAGGGCCTACAATGAGCAGTTCTTC. Translated, it gives CSVEGTSGRAYNEQFF.

J is TRBJ2-7 and V is TRBV20-1; TRBD2 matches at 8 bases. The CDR3 consists of 13 residues. Germline V lookup: CDR1 DFQATT, CDR2 SNEGSKA (reference sequence). V lost 6 bases, J lost 2 bases, and 6 bases stayed unmatched. CDR3 bases: TGCAGTGCGATAAGCGGGAGTACCTACGAGCAGTACTTC. Translating gives CSAISGSTYEQYF.

Comment on this clonotype: No DNA is shown, since the ends of the CDR3 on it are uncertain; the CDR3 is the one TCRdb lists. This chain uses TRBV7-5 with TRBJ2-6; the D call in the table, TRBD2, was not verified against the DNA. TRBV7-5 is assigned pseudogene status. The CDR3 is 18 residues long, counting both termini. The CDR3 loop is CISVPAWRESSGANVLTF.

The chain recombines TRBV6-5 with TRBJ2-1, with 14 bases matching TRBD2. This CDR3 spans 18 amino acids. Trimming at V came to 2 bases and at J to 5 bases, leaving 8 bases not matched to a gene. Germline V gene sequence: CDR1 MNHEY, CDR2 SVGAGI. For the CDR3, the DNA is TGTGCCAGCAGTTACACGGGACTAGCGGGAGATGGAGACAATGAGCAGTTCTTC. It specifies CASSYTGLAGDGDNEQFF.

The V call is TRBV4-2, the J call TRBJ1-3, with D unclear. CDR1 is LGHNA and CDR2 is YNFKEQ in the germline V gene. Trimming took off 8 bases at V and 0 bases at J, with 17 bases between the two ends. The CDR3 contains 16 residues. The CDR3 region has the DNA TGTGCCAGCGGCCCGGGGTTCTCCTCCTCTGGAAACACCATATATTTT. It translates to CASGPGFSSSGNTIYF.

CDR3 sequence (DNA): TGCACAATCTACCTAGGGGGTTTAAACACTGAAGCTTTCTTT. Encoded protein: CTIYLGGLNTEAFF. This chain uses TRBV20-1 with TRBJ1-1; D perhaps matches TRBD1 (6 bases). Germline assignment: CDR1 DFQATT and CDR2 SNEGSKA (reference sequence). The CDR3 totals 14 residues.

The V call is TRBV29-1, the J call TRBJ2-3, with a weak D call TRBD2 (5 bases). Trimming cost V 4 bases and J 6 bases, with 8 bases left between them. CDR3 length equals 11 residues. CDR1 is SQVTM, CDR2 ANQGSEA, per germline. The CDR3 coding sequence is TGCAGCGTTGGGGAGTGGGATACGCAGTATTTT. Amino acid sequence: CSVGEWDTQYF.

This clonotype turned up a few times. V usage is TRBV20-1 and J usage is TRBJ1-6; weak D call: TRBD1 (5 bases). Germline V lookup: CDR1 DFQATT, CDR2 SNEGSKA (reference sequence). This CDR3 is built from 17 residues. Trimming shortened V by 0 bases and J by 0 bases, and 12 bases separated the two germline ends. CDR3 amino acids: CSARDRQQGSYNSPLHF. In nucleotides, the CDR3 is TGCAGTGCTAGAGATAGGCAGCAGGGCTCCTATAATTCACCCCTCCACTTT.

At least ten counts were recorded for this clonotype. The chain has TRBV4-3 and TRBJ2-1; D gene uncertain. Germline values: CDR1 LGHNA, CDR2 YSLEER. V dropped 1 base and J dropped 7 bases, with 8 bases sitting between them. CDR3 length: 13 residues. CDR3 loop: CASSQGVMNEQFF. The CDR3 bases are TGCGCCAGCAGCCAAGGGGTCATGAATGAGCAGTTCTTC.

This rearrangement joins TRBV11-1 to TRBJ2-5; 10 bases are shared with TRBD2. CDR1 SGHAT and CDR2 FQDESV come from the germline V gene (reference sequence). After removal of 2 bases from V and 5 bases from J, the junction contained 14 bases not matched to a gene. This CDR3 contains 18 residues. The CDR3 here is CASSLRETGTSVKETQYF. The CDR3 nucleotides read TGTGCCAGCAGCTTACGGGAAACCGGGACTAGCGTAAAGGAGACCCAGTACTTC. Combining the CDR3 with reference TRBV11-1 and TRBJ2-5 gives the whole variable domain EAEVAQSPRYKITEKSQAVAFWCDPISGHATLYWYRQILGQGPELLVQFQDESVVDDSQLPKDRFSAERLKGVDSTLKIQPAELGDSAMYLCASSLRETGTSVKETQYFGPGTRLLVL.

The J gene is TRBJ2-2, the V gene TRBV27; D unresolved. Trimming stripped 5 bases from V and 9 bases from J, with 13 bases between. This CDR3 has 13 residues. In germline, CDR1 is MNHEY, CDR2 SMNVEV (reference sequence). As DNA, the CDR3 is TGTGCCAGCAGTCCGCGGACGCTCCGGGAGCTGTTTTTT. Translation gives CASSPRTLRELFF.

This sequence joins TRBV6-2 or TRBV6-3 and TRBJ2-2; TRBD1 aligns across 10 bases. V trimming: 9 bases; J trimming: 6 bases; junction bases outside the gene matches: 10. The CDR3 is 15 residues long. The germline gives CDR1 MNHEY, CDR2 SVGEGT. The CDR3, as DNA: TGTGCCAGAGAGAATCCCGGGACAGGGGCCGGGGAGCTGTTTTTT. Residues: CARENPGTGAGELFF.

The genes are TRBV7-2 and TRBJ1-1; a weak D match, TRBD1 (6 bases). Between the trimmed V and J ends, which lost 1 base and 11 bases, there was a span of 17 bases. Germline CDR1 and CDR2: SGHTA and FQGNSA. The CDR3 consists of 14 residues. The CDR3 DNA is TGTGCCAGCAGCTTAGATACAGGGCCTAGGGCCGCTTTCTTT. It is translated as CASSLDTGPRAAFF.

V and J are TRBV28 and TRBJ2-2; D call uncertain. This CDR3 is 14 amino acids long. V was clipped by 7 bases and J by 7 bases, with 16 bases between them. From germline, CDR1 is MDHEN and CDR2 SYDVKM. DNA of the CDR3: TGTGCCAGCATGGGTCTAGGAGCGAACGGGGAGCTGTTTTTT. Its protein is CASMGLGANGELFF.

This clonotype was observed a few times. The chain joins TRBV5-6 to TRBJ2-3; TRBD1 matches at 7 bases. This CDR3 spans 17 amino acids. The J segment lost 8 bases and the V segment lost 4 bases, leaving 19 bases of the junction unmatched. Germline CDR1 SGHDT, CDR2 YYEEEE. The CDR3 protein is CASSAPGTDLSLGTQYF. The CDR3, as DNA: TGTGCCAGCAGCGCCCCCGGGACAGACTTGTCACTCGGTACGCAGTATTTT.

This clonotype has a count of ten or more. V and J are TRBV7-2 and TRBJ2-2, with no clear D. V lost 1 base to trimming and J lost 7 bases, with 1 base between them. Germline V gene lookup returns CDR1 SGHTA and CDR2 FQGNSA. The CDR3 is 11 residues long. Here the CDR3 DNA reads TGTGCCAGCAGCTTAGACGGGGAGCTGTTTTTT. Its translation is CASSLDGELFF. Combining the CDR3 with reference TRBV7-2 and TRBJ2-2 gives the whole variable domain GAGVSQSPSNKVTEKGKDVELRCDPISGHTALYWYRQSLGQGLEFLIYFQGNSAPDKSGLPSDRFSAERTGGSVSTLTIQRTQQEDSAVYLCASSLDGELFFGEGSRLTVL.

CDR3 residues: CASSLLGPGQPQHF. Written as DNA, the CDR3 is TGTGCCAGCAGTCTATTGGGTCCCGGACAGCCCCAGCATTTT. V usage is TRBV6-1 and J usage is TRBJ1-5; D gene unclear. The CDR3 runs to 14 residues. Trimming left V 5 bases short and J 7 bases short, with 15 bases between. The V gene's germline CDR1 is MNHNS and CDR2 SASEGT.

As regards this clonotype: In this CDR3 the conserved last residue, phenylalanine or tryptophan, is missing, so a read error is likely. The DNA is left out, because the CDR3 cannot be placed on it with certainty; the CDR3 is given as TCRdb lists it. The V and J genes are TRBV20-1 and TRBJ2-1; the D call TRBD2 from the table was never checked on the DNA. The CDR3 is 10 residues long, counting both termini. The germline V gene encodes CDR1 DFQATT and CDR2 SNEGSKA (reference sequence). CDR3 region: CSATPGIGRI.

This clonotype was recorded many times. V and J are TRBV20-1 and TRBJ1-2, with TRBD1 identical over 8 bases. This CDR3 is 15 amino acids long. Losses at the gene ends were 1 base for V and 4 bases for J; bases not matched to a gene: 8. CDR1 is DFQATT and CDR2 is SNEGSKA in the germline V gene (reference sequence). Here the CDR3 DNA reads TGCAGTGCTAGAGCCGGGACAGGAGAAGGCTATGGCTACACCTTC. Its translation is CSARAGTGEGYGYTF.

This clonotype was observed a single time. The genes are TRBV11-1 and TRBJ1-6; D is unresolved. Per germline, CDR1 SGHAT and CDR2 FQDESV (reference sequence). Trimming stripped 5 bases from V and 7 bases from J, with 15 bases between. The CDR3 consists of 15 residues. The CDR3 DNA is TGTGCCAGCAGCCTCGTAAACAGCCAGAATTCACCCCTCCACTTT. Its protein product is CASSLVNSQNSPLHF.

The V gene is TRBV20-1, the J gene TRBJ2-5, with a possible D match to TRBD1 (6 bases). The CDR3 is 15 residues long. The germline V and J ends were trimmed by 1 base and 4 bases, with 16 bases remaining between them. CDR1 and CDR2 from the germline V gene are DFQATT and SNEGSKA (reference sequence). The CDR3 DNA is TGCAGTGCTAGAGGAACTAGTCTCAGGGGAGAGACCCAGTACTTC. Protein sequence: CSARGTSLRGETQYF.